Sequencing of this TCR beta chain was carried out in a study of blood T cell repertoires in COVID-19. Study summary: PBMCs, B-cell-depleted T cells, or T cells provided the cDNA or gDNA that made up the material.

Authors' analysis steps: Estimates of nucleated cell counts were drawn from the amplification of reference gene primers. Profiled with immunoSEQ multiplex PCR; TCRdb holds only in-frame clones, not every one. The V and J calls and clone size are taken from that table; D and trimming were inferred from the DNA. The profile covers 180,000 or so clones, with around 90% appearing a single time and approximately 6.7% taken by the ten largest. This TCR was recovered from a man between 40 and 49 years old with acute or convalescent COVID-19. Sequenced: peripheral blood.

The CDR3 here is CAWKAGLAGDYYEQYF. In nucleotides, the CDR3 is TGTGCCTGGAAGGCGGGACTAGCGGGGGACTACTACGAGCAGTACTTC. The chain recombines TRBV30 with TRBJ2-7; 14 nucleotides line up with TRBD2. The V segment lost 4 bases and the J segment 3 bases; nucleotides outside the gene matches: 8. CDR1 is GTSNPN, CDR2 SVGIG, per germline (reference sequence). This CDR3 comprises 16 residues.